This TCR beta chain was recorded in a study of shared clonotypes between healthy human individuals. Per germline, CDR1 LNHDA and CDR2 SQIVND (reference sequence). Trimming took 7 bases from V and 11 from J, leaving 18 bases between them. This CDR3 has 13 amino acids. It was CD45RO-negative cells, positively selected for CCR7, that made up naive CD8 cells, with terminally differentiated effector memory CD45RA+ cells excluded. Free of recent acute infections or vaccinations, the donors were healthy HIV-negative adults. Measured with immunoSEQ multiplex PCR; TCRdb has only the in-frame clones, and not every one. The table records about 2.1 million clones, about 92% of them present only once.

Specimen: naive CD8+ T cells from PBMCs. The chain carries TRBV19 and TRBJ1-5; no firm D call. This sequence originates from a man between 18 and 35 years old in good health. Some clones in this sample may be carry-over from other donors' samples. CDR3 amino acids: CASIKDELGSQHF. CDR3 in DNA: TGTGCCAGTATAAAGGACGAACTTGGGTCCCAGCATTTT.